One sample yielded the 29 T cell receptor beta chains listed below, sequenced in a study of blood T cell repertoires in COVID-19. The table came from immunoSEQ multiplex PCR; TCRdb's copy has only in-frame clones and leaves some out. The table includes around 140,000 clones, around 81% detected once. The sample consisted of peripheral blood. These TCRs come from a human donor in a cohort sampled during active COVID-19.

The rearrangement links TRBV6-2 or TRBV6-3 to TRBJ1-5, with 8 bases fitting TRBD1. The CDR3 covers 15 residues. Per the germline V gene, CDR1 is MNHEY and CDR2 is SVGEGT. V gave up 2 bases and J gave up 5 bases; unmatched junction bases: 5. This CDR3 reads CASSYAGGGHQPQHF. The CDR3 nucleotides are TGTGCCAGCAGTTACGCAGGGGGCGGACATCAGCCCCAGCATTTT.

The rearrangement uses TRBV7-3 and TRBJ2-1; TRBD2 matches 9 bases. After removal of 2 bases from V and 7 bases from J, the junction contained 6 bases not matched to a gene. This CDR3 has 15 amino acids. Germline assignment: CDR1 SGHTA and CDR2 FQGTGA. Written as DNA, the CDR3 is TGTGCCAGCAGCTTATCTGGGCGGGAGGGGAATGAGCAGTTCTTC. The encoded protein is CASSLSGREGNEQFF.

The chain's CDR3 is CASSRSGLVTEAFF. In DNA, the CDR3 is TGTGCCAGCTCACGCTCTGGTCTAGTCACTGAAGCTTTCTTT. V is TRBV28 and J is TRBJ1-1; D gene uncertain. The germline V gene encodes CDR1 MDHEN and CDR2 SYDVKM. This CDR3 spans 14 amino acids. Trimming pared 8 bases from V and 4 bases from J, leaving 17 bases between.

The V call is TRBV2, the J call TRBJ2-5, with D tentatively TRBD2 (5 bases). Trimming stripped 10 bases from V and 2 bases from J, with 11 bases between. The CDR3 is made up of 12 amino acids. Per germline, CDR1 SNHLY and CDR2 FYNNEI. The CDR3 spells CANGVRQETQYF. In DNA form, the CDR3 reads TGTGCCAACGGGGTACGGCAAGAGACCCAGTACTTC.

The chain uses TRBV27 and TRBJ2-3; D is possibly TRBD2 (6 bases). CDR3 length: 14 residues. Trimming cost V 7 bases and J 3 bases, with 14 bases left between them. Per the germline V gene, CDR1 is MNHEY and CDR2 is SMNVEV (reference sequence). CDR3 loop: CASTHSGGTDTQYF. The CDR3 DNA sequence: TGTGCCAGCACCCACTCTGGGGGGACAGATACGCAGTATTTT.

The rearrangement links TRBV7-9 to TRBJ2-3; D is uncertain. The CDR3 sequence is 12 residues long. The germline gives CDR1 SEHNR, CDR2 FQNEAQ (reference sequence). Between the trimmed V and J ends, which lost 4 bases and 5 bases, there was a span of 7 bases. The chain's CDR3 is CASSSGQDTQYF. For the CDR3, the DNA is TGTGCCAGCAGCTCTGGGCAAGATACGCAGTATTTT.

The J gene is TRBJ2-3, the V gene TRBV27; D is possibly TRBD2 (5 bases). Trimming cost V 8 bases and J 9 bases, with 12 bases left between them. Germline assignment: CDR1 MNHEY and CDR2 SMNVEV (reference sequence). The CDR3 extends over 11 amino acids. The CDR3 nucleotides read TGTGCCAGCGCGGGCGTCACAACGCAGTATTTT. Residues: CASAGVTTQYF.

This chain uses TRBV23-1 with TRBJ2-7; a possible D gene is TRBD2 (6 bases). TRBV23-1 is identified as an open reading frame with a role that is uncertain. The CDR3 is made up of 15 amino acids. Between the trimmed V and J ends, which lost 2 bases and 4 bases, there was a span of 15 bases. The CDR3 sequence: CASSQASRELYEQYF. CDR3 in DNA: TGCGCCAGCAGTCAAGCCTCTCGGGAGTTGTACGAGCAGTACTTC.

The chain has TRBV28 and TRBJ2-1, with 8 bases matching TRBD1. Germline assignment: CDR1 MDHEN and CDR2 SYDVKM. The CDR3 consists of 15 residues. The V gene end was trimmed by 6 bases and the J gene end by 2 bases; junction bases not matched to a gene: 6. In DNA form, the CDR3 reads TGTGCCAGCAGACTGACAGGGGTGGCCTACAATGAGCAGTTCTTC. The encoded protein is CASRLTGVAYNEQFF.

CDR3 sequence (DNA): TGTGCCAGCAGCTTCAGCCGAGCGGGAGGCGGTGAGCAGTTCTTC. Translated, it gives CASSFSRAGGGEQFF. The chain links TRBV7-2 to TRBJ2-1, with 9 bases that match TRBD2. In germline, CDR1 is SGHTA, CDR2 FQGNSA. The junction had 9 bases not matched to a gene; V was cut back by 3 bases and J by 9 bases. The CDR3 is 15 amino acids.

The J gene is TRBJ1-1, the V gene TRBV27, with D perhaps TRBD1 (5 bases). The V and J ends lost 5 bases and 0 bases respectively, with 19 bases between them. The CDR3 consists of 17 residues. CDR1 and CDR2 (germline): MNHEY, SMNVEV (reference sequence). CDR3 residues: CASSLRGMGRVNTEAFF. The CDR3 DNA reads as TGTGCCAGCAGTCTTAGGGGAATGGGCAGGGTGAACACTGAAGCTTTCTTT.

CDR3 loop: CASSFPLADNEQFF. For the CDR3, the DNA is TGTGCCAGCAGCTTCCCCCTAGCGGACAATGAGCAGTTCTTC. V and J are TRBV5-4 and TRBJ2-1, with 7 bases lining up with TRBD2. The CDR3 loop spans 14 amino acids. V trimming: 2 bases; J trimming: 5 bases; junction bases outside the gene matches: 4. Germline CDR1 and CDR2: SGHNT and YYREEE (reference sequence). Looking up the rest from reference TRBV5-4 and TRBJ2-1 gives the full variable domain: ETGVTQSPTHLIKTRGQQVTLRCSSQSGHNTVSWYQQALGQGPQFIFQYYREEENGRGNFPPRFSGLQFPNYSSELNVNALELDDSALYLCASSFPLADNEQFFGPGTRLTVL.

This rearrangement joins TRBV9 to TRBJ2-1, with D perhaps matching TRBD2 (6 bases). The V end was cut by 1 base, the J end by 0 bases, with 11 bases between. Germline values: CDR1 SGDLS, CDR2 YYNGEE. This CDR3 contains 16 residues. CDR3 amino acids: CASSVLGGTSYNEQFF. The CDR3 DNA follows: TGTGCCAGCAGCGTACTCGGCGGGACCTCCTACAATGAGCAGTTCTTC.

The CDR3, as DNA: TGTGCCAGCAGCCAAGGGACAGCAGGAGAGCAGTACTTC. Encoded protein: CASSQGTAGEQYF. J is TRBJ2-7 and V is TRBV7-2; 7 nucleotides agree with TRBD1. Unmatched junction bases numbered 8, after V lost 5 bases and J lost 7 bases. The CDR3 runs to 13 residues. Germline loops: CDR1 SGHTA, CDR2 FQGNSA.

The rearrangement uses TRBV19 and TRBJ2-4; TRBD2 is a possible D gene (5 bases). Per the germline V gene, CDR1 is LNHDA and CDR2 is SQIVND (reference sequence). Trimming cost V 3 bases and J 3 bases, with 15 bases left between them. The CDR3 spans 16 residues. This CDR3 is CASSMAGRAYKNIQYF. Here the CDR3 DNA reads TGTGCCAGTAGTATGGCGGGCAGAGCCTACAAAAACATTCAGTACTTC.

This clone appeared once. Compared with germline, one end of the junction differs, possibly owing to a read error. V gene TRBV4-1 combines with J gene TRBJ2-7; a weak D match, TRBD2 (6 bases). Germline loops: CDR1 MGHRA, CDR2 YSYEKL. CDR3 size: 15 residues. The CDR3 reads CASNQDLSGYYEQYF. CDR3 coding DNA: TGCGCCAGCAACCAAGATCTTAGCGGCTACTACGAGCAGTACTTC.

This chain connects TRBV28 to TRBJ2-1; 7 bases are a match to TRBD1. V was clipped by 10 bases and J by 9 bases; unmatched bases: 6. Germline lookup yields CDR1 MDHEN and CDR2 SYDVKM. The CDR3 spans 11 residues. CDR3 sequence reads: CATKAGGEQFF. The CDR3 DNA follows: TGTGCCACCAAAGCAGGGGGTGAGCAGTTCTTC. Full variable domain (outside the CDR3, taken from reference TRBV28 and TRBJ2-1): DVKVTQSSRYLVKRTGEKVFLECVQDMDHENMFWYRQDPGLGLRLIYFSYDVKMKEKGDIPEGYSVSREKKERFSLILESASTNQTSMYLCATKAGGEQFFGPGTRLTVL.

As DNA, the CDR3 is TGTGCCAGCAGCCAAGATGTGATGATGGCGCCCCAGCATTTT. It specifies CASSQDVMMAPQHF. The chain has TRBV4-2 and TRBJ1-5; D uncertain. The CDR3 totals 14 residues. Germline CDR1 is LGHNA and CDR2 is YNFKEQ. Trimming pared 0 bases from V and 9 bases from J, leaving 12 bases between.

The V call is TRBV5-1, the J call TRBJ2-1; a possible D gene is TRBD2 (6 bases). The CDR3 totals 16 residues. Trimming pared 3 bases from V and 11 bases from J, leaving 24 bases between. In germline, CDR1 is SGHRS, CDR2 YFSETQ. The CDR3 sequence is CASSYSGTPGWDQQFF. The CDR3 DNA is TGCGCCAGCAGCTACTCCGGGACTCCGGGGTGGGATCAGCAGTTCTTC.

This chain connects TRBV2 to TRBJ1-3, with TRBD1 as a possible D gene (6 bases). There are 14 residues in the CDR3. V dropped 9 bases and J dropped 0 bases, with 12 bases sitting between them. Germline loops: CDR1 SNHLY, CDR2 FYNNEI. The CDR3, as DNA: TGTGCCAGTCACAGGGCCTACTCTGGAAACACCATATATTTT. Encoded protein: CASHRAYSGNTIYF.

The rearrangement uses TRBV5-4 and TRBJ2-3; D remains unclear. This CDR3 has 13 amino acids. The V gene's germline CDR1 is SGHNT and CDR2 YYREEE (reference sequence). The V gene lost 1 base and the J gene lost 2 bases, with 5 bases spanning the gap. CDR3 sequence (DNA): TGTGCCAGCAGCTTGACTGTCACAGATACGCAGTATTTT. It is translated as CASSLTVTDTQYF.

The chain carries TRBV27 and TRBJ1-2; TRBD1 matches at 11 bases. V was pared by 5 bases and J by 4 bases, with 18 bases of the junction left unmatched. CDR1 and CDR2 from the germline V gene are MNHEY and SMNVEV (reference sequence). The CDR3 sequence is 19 residues long. This chain's CDR3 is CASSRRLGTGGQSPYGYTF. Here the CDR3 DNA reads TGTGCCAGCAGTCGCCGACTTGGGACAGGGGGACAGAGCCCCTATGGCTACACCTTC.

This rearrangement joins TRBV27 to TRBJ2-5; perhaps TRBD2 as D (5 bases). This CDR3 comprises 13 residues. CDR1 is MNHEY, CDR2 SMNVEV, per germline (reference sequence). V shed 6 bases and J shed 2 bases, with 10 bases lying between them. Here the CDR3 reads CASRRPGQETQYF. CDR3 bases: TGTGCCAGCAGGCGACCGGGACAAGAGACCCAGTACTTC.

V gene TRBV3-1 (or the pseudogene TRBV3-2) combines with J gene TRBJ2-3; D perhaps matches TRBD2 (6 bases). The CDR3 consists of 16 residues. The V and J ends lost 3 bases and 5 bases respectively, with 18 bases between them. The germline CDR1 and CDR2 sequences are LGHDT and YNNKEL (reference sequence). The CDR3 reads CASSHRGAGTLDTQYF. In DNA form, the CDR3 reads TGTGCCAGCAGCCATAGAGGGGCGGGAACGTTAGATACGCAGTATTTT.

V gene TRBV11-1 combines with J gene TRBJ2-4; 10 bases align to TRBD2. Germline CDR1 SGHAT, CDR2 FQDESV (reference sequence). This CDR3 contains 16 residues. V gave up 6 bases and J gave up 10 bases; unmatched junction bases: 15. DNA of the CDR3: TGTGCCAGCAGTTTCGGGACTAGCGAGAGCGGGCAAATTCAGTACTTC. It is translated as CASSFGTSESGQIQYF.

The chain links TRBV5-6 to TRBJ1-3; D is perhaps TRBD1 (5 bases). Trimming removed 2 bases at V and 0 bases at J, with 15 bases between. The CDR3 contains 17 residues. CDR1 and CDR2 (germline): SGHDT, YYEEEE. The CDR3 here is CASSFTAQGRSGNTIYF. Here the CDR3 DNA reads TGTGCCAGCAGCTTCACAGCCCAGGGCCGCTCTGGAAACACCATATATTTT. Combining the CDR3 with reference TRBV5-6 and TRBJ1-3 gives the whole variable domain DAGVTQSPTHLIKTRGQQVTLRCSPKSGHDTVSWYQQALGQGPQFIFQYYEEEERQRGNFPDRFSGHQFPNYSSELNVNALLLGDSALYLCASSFTAQGRSGNTIYFGEGSWLTVV.

The chain couples TRBV3-1 (or the pseudogene TRBV3-2) to TRBJ1-2; tentatively, D is TRBD1 (5 bases). This CDR3 has 16 amino acids. Trimming removed 0 bases from V and 4 bases from J, with 15 bases in between. Germline V CDR1 and CDR2: LGHDT, YNNKEL (reference sequence). The CDR3 reads CASSQDLAAGTYGYTF. The CDR3 DNA sequence: TGTGCCAGCAGCCAAGATTTGGCGGCGGGGACCTATGGCTACACCTTC.

The chain recombines TRBV28 with TRBJ2-2; 10 nucleotides align to TRBD2. The germline gives CDR1 MDHEN, CDR2 SYDVKM. The V gene end was trimmed by 11 bases and the J gene end by 2 bases; junction bases not matched to a gene: 8. CDR3 size: 15 residues. The CDR3 spells CAGQGTSANTGELFF. CDR3 DNA: TGTGCCGGCCAAGGGACTAGCGCCAACACCGGGGAGCTGTTTTTT. The variable domain in full, completed from reference TRBV28 and TRBJ2-2, reads DVKVTQSSRYLVKRTGEKVFLECVQDMDHENMFWYRQDPGLGLRLIYFSYDVKMKEKGDIPEGYSVSREKKERFSLILESASTNQTSMYLCAGQGTSANTGELFFGEGSRLTVL.

The chain uses TRBV4-1 and TRBJ2-7, with 9 bases lining up with TRBD1. Germline values: CDR1 MGHRA, CDR2 YSYEKL. The CDR3 totals 14 residues. Trimming removed 9 bases from V and 3 bases from J; junction bases left unmatched: 9. CDR3 coding DNA: TGCGCCAGTCAACACACAGGGGGCTACTACGAGCAGTACTTC. The encoded protein is CASQHTGGYYEQYF.